A selection of T cell receptor beta chains follows, all from one sample in a study of blood T cell repertoires in COVID-19. Sequencing used immunoSEQ multiplex PCR; TCRdb keeps in-frame clones, though not all of them. The table includes 140,000 to 150,000 clones, roughly 89% detected once. The material sequenced was peripheral blood. These receptors were obtained from a human donor in a cohort sampled during active COVID-19. The CDR3 runs from the conserved cysteine through the conserved F or W. Fields, in order: D gene, V gene, J gene, clone size, CDR3 DNA, CDR3 protein. D genes are given only for firm matches. Clone size appears in some rows only: once, few, many, or a class for an expanded clone.

d_call: TRBD2; v_call: TRBV7-2; j_call: TRBJ2-3; clone_size: .; cdr3_nt: TGTGCCAGCAGCCCGGGACTAGCGGGGGGAGCAGATACGCAGTATTTT; cdr3_aa: CASSPGLAGGADTQYF
d_call: .; v_call: TRBV19; j_call: TRBJ1-2; clone_size: .; cdr3_nt: TGTGCCAGTAGTATAGGTGGCCAGCTAGGAGATGGCTACACCTTC; cdr3_aa: CASSIGGQLGDGYTF
d_call: .; v_call: TRBV7-8; j_call: TRBJ1-5; clone_size: few; cdr3_nt: TGTGCCAGCAGCTTAGAGGAGGGACAGCCCCAGCATTTT; cdr3_aa: CASSLEEGQPQHF
d_call: .; v_call: TRBV2; j_call: TRBJ2-2; clone_size: .; cdr3_nt: TGTGCCAGCCGGGACACCGGGGAGCTGTTTTTT; cdr3_aa: CASRDTGELFF
d_call: .; v_call: TRBV24-1; j_call: TRBJ1-2; clone_size: .; cdr3_nt: TGTGCCACCAGTGAATCCCGGGAACAGTATGGCTACACCTTC; cdr3_aa: CATSESREQYGYTF
d_call: .; v_call: TRBV6-4; j_call: TRBJ1-4; clone_size: .; cdr3_nt: TGTGCCAGCAGTGTCGGAAGGGGTGGTGAAAAACTGTTTTTT; cdr3_aa: CASSVGRGGEKLFF
d_call: .; v_call: TRBV5-4; j_call: TRBJ2-3; clone_size: .; cdr3_nt: TGTGCCAGCAGCCTGCCCGGAGGTCTGACAGATACGCAGTATTTT; cdr3_aa: CASSLPGGLTDTQYF
d_call: TRBD1; v_call: TRBV19; j_call: TRBJ2-2; clone_size: .; cdr3_nt: TGTGCCAGTAGTTCAATTCCGGGACAGCCAAGAACCGGGGAGCTGTTTTTT; cdr3_aa: CASSSIPGQPRTGELFF
d_call: .; v_call: TRBV5-4; j_call: TRBJ2-1; clone_size: .; cdr3_nt: TGTGCCAGCAGCCATGGAGGCCCGGGGGGCGCTCCCAATGAGCAGTTCTTC; cdr3_aa: CASSHGGPGGAPNEQFF
d_call: .; v_call: TRBV30; j_call: TRBJ2-7; clone_size: once; cdr3_nt: TGTGCCTGGGCGGAGTTCTGGGAGAAGCAGTACTTC; cdr3_aa: CAWAEFWEKQYF
d_call: .; v_call: TRBV5-6; j_call: TRBJ2-1; clone_size: .; cdr3_nt: TGTGCCAGCAGCGCGGACAGCGATGAGCAGTTCTTC; cdr3_aa: CASSADSDEQFF
d_call: .; v_call: TRBV7-8; j_call: TRBJ2-1; clone_size: .; cdr3_nt: TGTGCCAGCGCGGCCACTTACAATGAGCAGTTCTTC; cdr3_aa: CASAATYNEQFF
d_call: .; v_call: TRBV10-2; j_call: TRBJ2-3; clone_size: .; cdr3_nt: TGCGCCAGCAACCCCCTGCTGGAGCCAGATACGCAGTATTTT; cdr3_aa: CASNPLLEPDTQYF
d_call: .; v_call: TRBV2; j_call: TRBJ2-7; clone_size: .; cdr3_nt: TGTGCCAGCAGCGACAGAAACTATCGGGAGCAGTACTTC; cdr3_aa: CASSDRNYREQYF
d_call: TRBD1; v_call: TRBV6-4; j_call: TRBJ2-1; clone_size: .; cdr3_nt: TGTGCCAGCAGTGACTCGCCCCGGACAGGGCCCAAAGGGCAGTTCTTC; cdr3_aa: CASSDSPRTGPKGQFF
d_call: .; v_call: TRBV9; j_call: TRBJ1-2; clone_size: .; cdr3_nt: TGTGCCAGCAGTACCAGCAGGCTCCACTATGGCTACACCTTC; cdr3_aa: CASSTSRLHYGYTF
d_call: .; v_call: TRBV7-3; j_call: TRBJ2-6; clone_size: .; cdr3_nt: TGTGCCAGCAGCCCCGGACATTCTGGGGCCAACGTCCTGACTTTC; cdr3_aa: CASSPGHSGANVLTF
d_call: .; v_call: TRBV25-1; j_call: TRBJ1-6; clone_size: few; cdr3_nt: TGTGCCAGCAGGAGGGACACCACTAATTCACCCCTCCACTTT; cdr3_aa: CASRRDTTNSPLHF
d_call: .; v_call: TRBV7-3; j_call: TRBJ2-3; clone_size: .; cdr3_nt: TGTGCCAGCAGTTCCGCCGGGCGGGTATCAGATACGCAGTATTTT; cdr3_aa: CASSSAGRVSDTQYF
d_call: .; v_call: TRBV11-2; j_call: TRBJ2-3; clone_size: .; cdr3_nt: TGTGCCAGCAGCGAAACGGGACACCTGCTCACAGATACGCAGTATTTT; cdr3_aa: CASSETGHLLTDTQYF
d_call: .; v_call: TRBV29-1; j_call: TRBJ1-1; clone_size: .; cdr3_nt: TGCAGCGCTGGGGGCAGGGGAATGAACACTGAAGCTTTCTTT; cdr3_aa: CSAGGRGMNTEAFF
d_call: TRBD1; v_call: TRBV19; j_call: TRBJ2-2; clone_size: .; cdr3_nt: TGTGCCAGTAGTAGGACAGGGGGCCGGGGGGAGCTGTTTTTT; cdr3_aa: CASSRTGGRGELFF
d_call: TRBD1; v_call: TRBV5-4; j_call: TRBJ1-6; clone_size: .; cdr3_nt: TGTGCCAGCAGCCCAACATCGGCAGGGGGTTCACCCCTCCACTTT; cdr3_aa: CASSPTSAGGSPLHF
d_call: .; v_call: TRBV9; j_call: TRBJ2-7; clone_size: .; cdr3_nt: TGTGCCAGCAGCGCCGGGGAGCCCTACCACGAGCAGTACTTC; cdr3_aa: CASSAGEPYHEQYF
d_call: .; v_call: TRBV19; j_call: TRBJ1-1; clone_size: .; cdr3_nt: TGTGCCAGTAGTATAGCTTGGGACTCTGAAGCTTTCTTT; cdr3_aa: CASSIAWDSEAFF
d_call: TRBD1; v_call: TRBV5-1; j_call: TRBJ1-2; clone_size: once; cdr3_nt: TGCGCCAGCAGCTTGGTTCCAACAGGGGGCGGAGGCTATGGCTACACCTTC; cdr3_aa: CASSLVPTGGGGYGYTF
d_call: TRBD2; v_call: TRBV6-5; j_call: TRBJ2-3; clone_size: .; cdr3_nt: TGTGCCAGCGGGACTAGCCCGGATACGCAGTATTTT; cdr3_aa: CASGTSPDTQYF
d_call: TRBD1; v_call: TRBV5-1; j_call: TRBJ2-7; clone_size: .; cdr3_nt: TGCGCCAGCAGCTTGGGGCAGGGGGTCCACTACGAGCAGTACTTC; cdr3_aa: CASSLGQGVHYEQYF
d_call: TRBD1; v_call: TRBV5-8; j_call: TRBJ2-2; clone_size: .; cdr3_nt: TGTGCCAGCAGACGGAACAGGGGGCCCACCGGGGAGCTGTTTTTT; cdr3_aa: CASRRNRGPTGELFF
d_call: TRBD1; v_call: TRBV10-1; j_call: TRBJ2-5; clone_size: .; cdr3_nt: TGCGCCAGCAGGAAACAGGGGGCGGGAGAGACCCAGTACTTC; cdr3_aa: CASRKQGAGETQYF
d_call: TRBD2; v_call: TRBV24-1; j_call: TRBJ2-1; clone_size: once; cdr3_nt: TGTGCCACCAGTGATCAAAGGACTAGCGGGGGGGTCTACAATGAGCAGTTCTTC; cdr3_aa: CATSDQRTSGGVYNEQFF
d_call: TRBD2; v_call: TRBV6-4; j_call: TRBJ2-1; clone_size: .; cdr3_nt: TGTGCCAGCAGTGACTCTAGCGGGGGGGCCAATGAGCAGTTCTTC; cdr3_aa: CASSDSSGGANEQFF
d_call: .; v_call: TRBV10-3; j_call: TRBJ1-4; clone_size: .; cdr3_nt: TGTGCCATCAGTGAAGCCCTCGGGGGGGGCGCGGAGGAAAAACTGTTTTTT; cdr3_aa: CAISEALGGGAEEKLFF
d_call: TRBD1; v_call: TRBV9; j_call: TRBJ2-7; clone_size: .; cdr3_nt: TGTGCCAGCAGCGTAGGAGGGGACAGAGGAGTACGAGAGCAGTACTTC; cdr3_aa: CASSVGGDRGVREQYF
d_call: .; v_call: TRBV2; j_call: TRBJ2-1; clone_size: .; cdr3_nt: TGTGCCAGCAGGTCCCTCAGGGACTATGAGCAGTTCTTC; cdr3_aa: CASRSLRDYEQFF
d_call: TRBD1; v_call: TRBV3-1/TRBV3-2; j_call: TRBJ1-5; clone_size: few; cdr3_nt: TGTGCCAGCAGCACAACAGGGGGCCTTCAGCCCCAGCATTTT; cdr3_aa: CASSTTGGLQPQHF
d_call: TRBD1; v_call: TRBV20-1; j_call: TRBJ1-5; clone_size: .; cdr3_nt: TGCAGTGCTAGTGGTGCCGGGACAGGGGGTTTTCAGCCCCAGCATTTT; cdr3_aa: CSASGAGTGGFQPQHF
d_call: TRBD1; v_call: TRBV6-4; j_call: TRBJ2-7; clone_size: .; cdr3_nt: TGTGCCAGCAGCTCAACAGGGGGCGACGAGCAGTACTTC; cdr3_aa: CASSSTGGDEQYF
d_call: TRBD1; v_call: TRBV7-3; j_call: TRBJ1-6; clone_size: .; cdr3_nt: TGTGCCAGCAGCTTGACAGGGGGCCATTCACCCCTCCACTTT; cdr3_aa: CASSLTGGHSPLHF
d_call: .; v_call: TRBV5-1; j_call: TRBJ2-2; clone_size: .; cdr3_nt: TGCGCCAGCAGCTTGGCGGGTTCGAACACCGGGGAGCTGTTTTTT; cdr3_aa: CASSLAGSNTGELFF
d_call: TRBD1; v_call: TRBV5-1; j_call: TRBJ1-2; clone_size: .; cdr3_nt: TGCGCCAGCAGCTTGGACAGGGGGCGAGTAGGTGGCTACACCTTC; cdr3_aa: CASSLDRGRVGGYTF
d_call: TRBD1; v_call: TRBV19; j_call: TRBJ1-4; clone_size: .; cdr3_nt: TGTGCCAGTAGTATGGCGACAGGGTGGAATGAAAAACTGTTTTTT; cdr3_aa: CASSMATGWNEKLFF
d_call: .; v_call: TRBV6-2/TRBV6-3; j_call: TRBJ2-7; clone_size: .; cdr3_nt: TGTGCCAGCAGTCGGAAGGGAGAATACGAGCAGTACTTC; cdr3_aa: CASSRKGEYEQYF
d_call: TRBD1; v_call: TRBV6-5; j_call: TRBJ1-1; clone_size: once; cdr3_nt: TGTGCCAGCAGGCCGGGACAGAGGGAGTCTGAAGCTTTCTTT; cdr3_aa: CASRPGQRESEAFF
d_call: .; v_call: TRBV12-3/TRBV12-4; j_call: TRBJ1-4; clone_size: few; cdr3_nt: TGTGCCGGCCCCGGGAAACTGTTTTTT; cdr3_aa: CAGPGKLFF
d_call: TRBD1; v_call: TRBV9; j_call: TRBJ1-2; clone_size: once; cdr3_nt: TGTGCCAGCAGCGCCCGGACAGGGCTCGGCTACACCTTC; cdr3_aa: CASSARTGLGYTF
d_call: TRBD1; v_call: TRBV7-3; j_call: TRBJ1-1; clone_size: .; cdr3_nt: TGTGCCAGCAGCCCCGAGGGACAGGGGTTTTCTGAAGCTTTCTTT; cdr3_aa: CASSPEGQGFSEAFF
d_call: .; v_call: TRBV30; j_call: TRBJ2-7; clone_size: .; cdr3_nt: TGTGCCTGGAATAGGGGAATCTACGAGCAGTACTTC; cdr3_aa: CAWNRGIYEQYF
d_call: TRBD2; v_call: TRBV3-1/TRBV3-2; j_call: TRBJ2-4; clone_size: .; cdr3_nt: TGTGCCAGCAGCCAAGCGGGACTAGCGGGCGCCAAAAACATTCAGTACTTC; cdr3_aa: CASSQAGLAGAKNIQYF
d_call: TRBD1; v_call: TRBV9; j_call: TRBJ2-7; clone_size: .; cdr3_nt: TGTGCCAGCAGCGTATCCGGGACAGCTCCTCCCTACGAGCAGTACTTC; cdr3_aa: CASSVSGTAPPYEQYF